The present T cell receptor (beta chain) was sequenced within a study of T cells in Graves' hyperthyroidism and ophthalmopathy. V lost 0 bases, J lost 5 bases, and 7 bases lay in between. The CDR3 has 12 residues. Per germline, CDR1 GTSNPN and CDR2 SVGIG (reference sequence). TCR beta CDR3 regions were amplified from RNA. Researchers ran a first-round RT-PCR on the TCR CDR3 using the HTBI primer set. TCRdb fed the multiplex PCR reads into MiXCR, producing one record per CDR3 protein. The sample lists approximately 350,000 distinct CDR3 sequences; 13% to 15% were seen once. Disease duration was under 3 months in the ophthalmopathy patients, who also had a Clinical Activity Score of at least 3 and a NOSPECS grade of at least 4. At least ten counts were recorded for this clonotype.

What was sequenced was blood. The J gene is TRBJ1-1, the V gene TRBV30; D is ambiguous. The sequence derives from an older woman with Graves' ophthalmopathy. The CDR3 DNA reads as TGTGCCTGGAGTGTAAGCAGGACTGAAGCTTTCTTT. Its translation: CAWSVSRTEAFF. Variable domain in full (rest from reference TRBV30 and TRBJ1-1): SQTIHQWPATLVQPVGSPLSLECTVEGTSNPNLYWYRQAAGRGLQLLFYSVGIGQISSEVPQNLSASRPQDRQFILSSKKLLLSDSGFYLCAWSVSRTEAFFGQGTRLTVV.